This TCR beta chain stems from a study of shared clonotypes between healthy human individuals. Naive-designated CD8 cells lacked CD45RO, were positively enriched for CCR7, and omitted terminally differentiated effector memory CD45RA+ cells. Sequencing was performed with immunoSEQ multiplex PCR; in TCRdb, only in-frame clones are kept and a portion is missing. Found here are nearly 2 million clones, approximately 95% of them singletons; the top ten hold around 1.2%. V was pared by 5 bases and J by 5 bases, with 12 bases between. This CDR3 comprises 13 residues. Germline V gene sequence: CDR1 SGHVS, CDR2 FNYEAQ.

Specimen: naive CD8+ T cells sorted from blood. This chain connects TRBV7-6 to TRBJ2-5, with no clear D. The sequence derives from a man between 18 and 35 years old in good health. CDR3 DNA sequence: TGTGCCAGCAGCCCCCACGGCTGGGAGACCCAGTACTTC. Translating gives CASSPHGWETQYF.